A selection of T cell receptor beta chains follows, all from one sample in a study of cytomegalovirus exposure and HLA in healthy donors. The method was immunoSEQ multiplex PCR; TCRdb's version includes in-frame clones alone and lacks a portion of them. The sample yields around 180,000 clones, over 70% seen once. The specimen was PBMCs. The receptors stem from a man between 40 and 49 years old in good health and CMV-seronegative. Both conserved end residues are part of each CDR3. Fields, in order: D gene, V gene, clone size, J gene, CDR3 DNA, CDR3 protein. The D gene is left open where the match is weak. Not all rows give a size; the values are once, few, many and, for expanded clones, a class.

d_call: TRBD1; v_call: TRBV5-1; clone_size: NA; j_call: TRBJ1-2; cdr3_nt: TGCGCCAGCAGCTTTTTGAGACAGGGGGAGGTTGGCTACACCTTC; cdr3_aa: CASSFLRQGEVGYTF
d_call: TRBD1; v_call: TRBV15; clone_size: NA; j_call: TRBJ1-2; cdr3_nt: TGTGCCACCAGCAGCGGACAGGCCCGTCACTATGGCTACACCTTC; cdr3_aa: CATSSGQARHYGYTF
d_call: NA; v_call: TRBV7-2; clone_size: NA; j_call: TRBJ1-6; cdr3_nt: TGTGCCAGCAGCTTAGAGGGCAGGGGAGACTCACCCCTCCACTTT; cdr3_aa: CASSLEGRGDSPLHF
d_call: TRBD2; v_call: TRBV18; clone_size: NA; j_call: TRBJ2-5; cdr3_nt: TGTGCCAGCTCGCACAAGGCCCTGACTAGCGGGGACGAGACCCAGTACTTC; cdr3_aa: CASSHKALTSGDETQYF
d_call: TRBD2; v_call: TRBV6-6; clone_size: once; j_call: TRBJ2-3; cdr3_nt: TGTGCCAGCGCCATCCGGACTAGCGGCCGGGATACGCAGTATTTT; cdr3_aa: CASAIRTSGRDTQYF
d_call: NA; v_call: TRBV5-1; clone_size: NA; j_call: TRBJ2-3; cdr3_nt: TGCGCCAGCAGCTTAGCAGGGCCAGATACGCAGTATTTT; cdr3_aa: CASSLAGPDTQYF
d_call: NA; v_call: TRBV30; clone_size: NA; j_call: TRBJ1-6; cdr3_nt: TGTGCCTGGAGCGCCATCCGGGGTCGGAATTCACCCCTCCACTTT; cdr3_aa: CAWSAIRGRNSPLHF
d_call: TRBD1; v_call: TRBV5-1; clone_size: NA; j_call: TRBJ1-3; cdr3_nt: TGCGCCAGCAGCAACGGGACAGCTGGAAACACCATATATTTT; cdr3_aa: CASSNGTAGNTIYF
d_call: NA; v_call: TRBV7-2; clone_size: NA; j_call: TRBJ2-7; cdr3_nt: TGTGCCAGCAGCTTAGGACTTCACTCCTACGAGCAGTACTTC; cdr3_aa: CASSLGLHSYEQYF
d_call: TRBD2; v_call: TRBV6-5; clone_size: NA; j_call: TRBJ2-1; cdr3_nt: TGTGCCAGCAGTTACGCGGCTAGCGGAAGCAATGAGCAGTTCTTC; cdr3_aa: CASSYAASGSNEQFF
d_call: TRBD2; v_call: TRBV6-5; clone_size: NA; j_call: TRBJ2-1; cdr3_nt: TGTGCCAGCAGTTATGCAGCGGGAGACCTCAATGAGCAGTTCTTC; cdr3_aa: CASSYAAGDLNEQFF
d_call: NA; v_call: TRBV6-6; clone_size: NA; j_call: TRBJ2-6; cdr3_nt: TGTGCCAGCAGTTACTCGAGGTCTGGGGCCAACGTCCTGACTTTC; cdr3_aa: CASSYSRSGANVLTF
d_call: TRBD1; v_call: TRBV5-8; clone_size: NA; j_call: TRBJ2-3; cdr3_nt: TGTGCCAGCAGCCACCACAGGGGCTGGACAGATACGCAGTATTTT; cdr3_aa: CASSHHRGWTDTQYF
d_call: TRBD2; v_call: TRBV7-2; clone_size: NA; j_call: TRBJ2-2; cdr3_nt: TGTGCCAGCAGCTTAAGTCCTAGCGGGGGCTCCGGGGAGCTGTTTTTT; cdr3_aa: CASSLSPSGGSGELFF
d_call: NA; v_call: TRBV23-1; clone_size: NA; j_call: TRBJ2-7; cdr3_nt: TGCGCCAGCAGTCAATCCCCGGCAGAGAACTACTACGAGCAGTACTTC; cdr3_aa: CASSQSPAENYYEQYF
d_call: NA; v_call: TRBV21-1; clone_size: NA; j_call: TRBJ1-2; cdr3_nt: TGTGCCAGCACCCAAAGACATAAAGAAATCTATGGCTACACCTTC; cdr3_aa: CASTQRHKEIYGYTF
d_call: NA; v_call: TRBV7-9; clone_size: once; j_call: TRBJ2-5; cdr3_nt: TGTGCCAGCAGCTTAGGGAAAGGAGGTTTTGGGCAAGAGACCCAGTACTTC; cdr3_aa: CASSLGKGGFGQETQYF
d_call: TRBD1; v_call: TRBV7-9; clone_size: NA; j_call: TRBJ1-2; cdr3_nt: TGTGCCAGCAGCTTGGGGACAGCTAACTATGGCTACACCTTC; cdr3_aa: CASSLGTANYGYTF
d_call: NA; v_call: TRBV10-3; clone_size: NA; j_call: TRBJ1-1; cdr3_nt: TGTGCCATCAGTGGGCAGTTGAACACTGAAGCTTTCTTT; cdr3_aa: CAISGQLNTEAFF
d_call: TRBD1; v_call: TRBV30; clone_size: NA; j_call: TRBJ2-1; cdr3_nt: TGTGCCTGGAGTCCACAGGGGCTGGGGGAGCAGTTCTTC; cdr3_aa: CAWSPQGLGEQFF
d_call: TRBD2; v_call: TRBV9; clone_size: NA; j_call: TRBJ2-7; cdr3_nt: TGTGCCAGCAGCAAACTAGCGGGCCGGGAGCAGTACTTC; cdr3_aa: CASSKLAGREQYF
d_call: NA; v_call: TRBV7-9; clone_size: NA; j_call: TRBJ2-3; cdr3_nt: TGTGCCAGCAGCCCAGGGGCCAAGGGGACAGATACGCAGTATTTT; cdr3_aa: CASSPGAKGTDTQYF
d_call: NA; v_call: TRBV7-2; clone_size: NA; j_call: TRBJ2-7; cdr3_nt: TGTGCCAGCAGCTTATCGTATTACGAGCAGTACTTC; cdr3_aa: CASSLSYYEQYF
d_call: NA; v_call: TRBV11-1; clone_size: NA; j_call: TRBJ1-5; cdr3_nt: TGTGCCACTCCGATCGTCAGGGGCGCCGATCAGCCCCAGCATTTT; cdr3_aa: CATPIVRGADQPQHF
d_call: NA; v_call: TRBV5-8; clone_size: NA; j_call: TRBJ1-5; cdr3_nt: TGTGCCAGCAGTCTTCGCGGGGGGTCCCCACCTAATAGCAATCAGCCCCAGCATTTT; cdr3_aa: CASSLRGGSPPNSNQPQHF
d_call: NA; v_call: TRBV6-4; clone_size: NA; j_call: TRBJ1-1; cdr3_nt: TGTGCCAGCAGTGACTCACCGGCCATAGACGGGGGGGCTGAAGCTTTCTTT; cdr3_aa: CASSDSPAIDGGAEAFF
d_call: TRBD1; v_call: TRBV6-5; clone_size: few; j_call: TRBJ1-1; cdr3_nt: TGTGCCAGCAGTTTCCGGGACAGGGGGCTGTACACTGAAGCTTTCTTT; cdr3_aa: CASSFRDRGLYTEAFF